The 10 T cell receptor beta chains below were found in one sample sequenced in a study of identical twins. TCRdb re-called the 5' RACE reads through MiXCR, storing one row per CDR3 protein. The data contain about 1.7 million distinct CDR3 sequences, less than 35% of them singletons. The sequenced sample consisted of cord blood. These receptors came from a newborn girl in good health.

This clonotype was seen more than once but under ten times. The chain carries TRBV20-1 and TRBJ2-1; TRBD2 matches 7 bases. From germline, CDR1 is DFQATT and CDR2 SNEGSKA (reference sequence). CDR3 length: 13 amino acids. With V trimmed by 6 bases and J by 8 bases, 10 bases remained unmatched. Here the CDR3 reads CSATRELGDEQFF. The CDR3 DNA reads TGCAGTGCAACGCGGGAGCTCGGGGATGAGCAGTTCTTC.

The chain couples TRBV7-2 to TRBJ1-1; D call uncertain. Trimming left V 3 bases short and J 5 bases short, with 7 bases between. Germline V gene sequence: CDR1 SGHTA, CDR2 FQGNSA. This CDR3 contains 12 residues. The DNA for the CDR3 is TGTGCCAGCAGCTTTTCTAGGACTGAAGCTTTCTTT. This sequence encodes CASSFSRTEAFF.

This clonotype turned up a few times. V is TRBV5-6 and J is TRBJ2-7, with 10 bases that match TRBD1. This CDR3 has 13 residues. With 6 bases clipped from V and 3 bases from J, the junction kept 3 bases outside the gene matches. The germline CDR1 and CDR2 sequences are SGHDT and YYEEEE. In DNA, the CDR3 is TGTGCCAGCATAAGGACAGGGGGCTACGAGCAGTACTTC. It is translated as CASIRTGGYEQYF.

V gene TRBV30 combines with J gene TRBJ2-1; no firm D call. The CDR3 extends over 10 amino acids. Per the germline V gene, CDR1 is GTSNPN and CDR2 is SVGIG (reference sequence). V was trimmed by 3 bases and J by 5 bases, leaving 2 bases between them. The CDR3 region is CAWSHNEQFF. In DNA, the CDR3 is TGTGCCTGGAGCCACAATGAGCAGTTCTTC.

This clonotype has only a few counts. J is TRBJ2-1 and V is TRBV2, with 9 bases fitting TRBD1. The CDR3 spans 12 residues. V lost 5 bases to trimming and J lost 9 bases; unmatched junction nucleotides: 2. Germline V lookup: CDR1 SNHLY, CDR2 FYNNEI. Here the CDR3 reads CASSRTGAEQFF. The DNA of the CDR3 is TGTGCCAGCAGTAGGACAGGGGCTGAGCAGTTCTTC.

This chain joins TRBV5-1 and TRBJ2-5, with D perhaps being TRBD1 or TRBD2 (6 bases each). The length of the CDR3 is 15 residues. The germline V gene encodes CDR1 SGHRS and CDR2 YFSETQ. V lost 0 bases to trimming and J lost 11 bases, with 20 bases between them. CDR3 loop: CASSLGDFRGNEQYF. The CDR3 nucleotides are TGCGCCAGCAGCTTGGGGGACTTCAGGGGCAATGAGCAGTACTTC.

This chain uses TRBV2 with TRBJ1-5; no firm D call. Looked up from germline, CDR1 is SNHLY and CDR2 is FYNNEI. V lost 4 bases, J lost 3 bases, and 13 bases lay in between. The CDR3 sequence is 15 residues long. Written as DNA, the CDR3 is TGTGCCAGCAGTGGCCAAGGTGGCACCAATCAGCCCCAGCATTTT. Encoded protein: CASSGQGGTNQPQHF.

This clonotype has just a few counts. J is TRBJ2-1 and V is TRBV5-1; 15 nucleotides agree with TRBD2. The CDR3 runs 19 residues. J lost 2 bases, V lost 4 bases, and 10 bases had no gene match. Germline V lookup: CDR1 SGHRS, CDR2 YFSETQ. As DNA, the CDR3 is TGCGCCAGCAGCCCCTCGGGACTAGCGGGAGGCCAGACCTACAATGAGCAGTTCTTC. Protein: CASSPSGLAGGQTYNEQFF.

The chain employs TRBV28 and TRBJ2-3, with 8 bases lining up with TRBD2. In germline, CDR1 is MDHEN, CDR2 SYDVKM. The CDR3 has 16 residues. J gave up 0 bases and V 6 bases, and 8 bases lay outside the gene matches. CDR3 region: CASRPSGLSSTDTQYF. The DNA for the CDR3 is TGTGCCAGCAGACCTAGCGGGTTATCTAGCACAGATACGCAGTATTTT.

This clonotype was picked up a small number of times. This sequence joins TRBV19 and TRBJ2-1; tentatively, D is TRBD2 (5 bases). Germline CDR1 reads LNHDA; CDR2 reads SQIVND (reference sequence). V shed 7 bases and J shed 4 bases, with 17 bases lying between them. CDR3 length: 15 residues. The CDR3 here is CASTESGSSYNEQFF. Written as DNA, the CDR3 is TGTGCCAGTACCGAAAGTGGGAGTTCTTACAATGAGCAGTTCTTC. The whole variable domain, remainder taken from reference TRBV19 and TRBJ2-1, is DGGITQSPKYLFRKEGQNVTLSCEQNLNHDAMYWYRQDPGQGLRLIYYSQIVNDFQKGDIAEGYSVSREKKESFPLTVTSAQKNPTAFYLCASTESGSSYNEQFFGPGTRLTVL.